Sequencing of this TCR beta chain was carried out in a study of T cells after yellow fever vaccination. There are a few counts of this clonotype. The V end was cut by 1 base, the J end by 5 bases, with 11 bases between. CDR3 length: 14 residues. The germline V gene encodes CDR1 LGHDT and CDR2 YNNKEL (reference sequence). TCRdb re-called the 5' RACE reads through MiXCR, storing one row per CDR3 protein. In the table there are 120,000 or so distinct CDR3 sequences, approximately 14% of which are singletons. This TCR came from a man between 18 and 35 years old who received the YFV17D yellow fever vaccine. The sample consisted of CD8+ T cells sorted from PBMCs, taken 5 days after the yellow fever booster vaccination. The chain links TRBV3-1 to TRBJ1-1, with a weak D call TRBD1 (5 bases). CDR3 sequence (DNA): TGTGCCAGCAGCCAAGGAGCAGGGTTGACTGAAGCTTTCTTT. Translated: CASSQGAGLTEAFF.